This T cell receptor (beta chain) was recovered during a study of T cell changes during pregnancy in multiple sclerosis. Germline V CDR1 and CDR2: SGHVS, FQNEAQ. Trimming shortened V by 6 bases and J by 0 bases, and 23 bases separated the two germline ends. There are 18 residues in the CDR3. Data came from immunoSEQ multiplex PCR; TCRdb stores just in-frame clones and leaves some out. The sample holds roughly 40,000 clones; roughly 90% are singletons and the top ten take over 10%. The origin of this receptor is a female donor with multiple sclerosis, enrolled in a pregnancy study. The rearrangement links TRBV7-8 to TRBJ1-1, with a weak D call TRBD1 (6 bases). Sequences were derived from CD8+ T cells from peripheral blood mononuclear cells, sampled in the first trimester of pregnancy. CDR3 residues: CASSFSEGVGVVNTEAFF. CDR3 nucleotide sequence: TGTGCCAGCAGTTTTTCCGAGGGGGTTGGCGTGGTGAACACTGAAGCTTTCTTT.